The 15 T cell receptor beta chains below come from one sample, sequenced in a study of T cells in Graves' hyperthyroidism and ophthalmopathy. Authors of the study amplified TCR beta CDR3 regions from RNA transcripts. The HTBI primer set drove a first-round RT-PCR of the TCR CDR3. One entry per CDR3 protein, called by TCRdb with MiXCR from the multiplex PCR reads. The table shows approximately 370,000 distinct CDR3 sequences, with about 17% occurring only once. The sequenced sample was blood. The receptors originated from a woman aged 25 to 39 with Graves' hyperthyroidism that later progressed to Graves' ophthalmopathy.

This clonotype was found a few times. The CDR3 here is CASRSGPNYGYTF. CDR3 bases: TGTGCCAGCAGGTCCGGGCCTAACTATGGCTACACCTTC. V is TRBV6-1 and J is TRBJ1-2; D not resolved. Trimming shortened V by 6 bases and J by 0 bases, and 8 bases separated the two germline ends. CDR1 is MNHNS and CDR2 is SASEGT in the germline V gene. CDR3 length equals 13 residues.

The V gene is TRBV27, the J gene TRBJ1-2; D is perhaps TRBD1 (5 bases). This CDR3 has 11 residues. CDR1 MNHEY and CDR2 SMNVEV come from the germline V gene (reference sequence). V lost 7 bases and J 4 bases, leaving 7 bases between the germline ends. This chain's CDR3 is CASKGPYGYTF. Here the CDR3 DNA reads TGTGCCAGCAAGGGGCCCTATGGCTACACCTTC.

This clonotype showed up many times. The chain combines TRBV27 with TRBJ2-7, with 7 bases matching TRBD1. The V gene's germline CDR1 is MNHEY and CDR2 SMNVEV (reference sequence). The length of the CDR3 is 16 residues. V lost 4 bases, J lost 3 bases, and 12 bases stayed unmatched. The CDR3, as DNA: TGTGCCAGCAGTTACCTCGTGGGGCAGGGGGTCTACGAGCAGTACTTC. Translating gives CASSYLVGQGVYEQYF.

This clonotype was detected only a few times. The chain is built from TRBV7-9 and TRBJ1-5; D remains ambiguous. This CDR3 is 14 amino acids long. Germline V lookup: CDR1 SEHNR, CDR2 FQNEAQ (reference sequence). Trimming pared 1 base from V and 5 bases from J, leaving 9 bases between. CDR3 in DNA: TGTGCCAGCAGCTTAGGCGGGTACGATCAGCCCCAGCATTTT. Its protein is CASSLGGYDQPQHF. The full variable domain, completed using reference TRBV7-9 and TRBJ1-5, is DTGVSQNPRHKITKRGQNVTFRCDPISEHNRLYWYRQTLGQGPEFLTYFQNEAQLEKSRLLSDRFSAERPKGSFSTLEIQRTEQGDSAMYLCASSLGGYDQPQHFGDGTRLSIL.

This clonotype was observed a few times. Here the CDR3 reads CASSVPPYPNAPLPWLEEQYF. CDR3 in DNA: TGTGCCAGCAGCGTCCCTCCATACCCCAATGCTCCCCTCCCGTGGTTGGAGGAGCAGTACTTC. The chain combines TRBV9 with TRBJ2-7; D unclear. The CDR3 contains 21 residues. Trimming removed 2 bases from V and 7 bases from J, with 37 bases in between. Germline values: CDR1 SGDLS, CDR2 YYNGEE. Supplemented by reference TRBV9 and TRBJ2-7, the full variable domain reads DSGVTQTPKHLITATGQRVTLRCSPRSGDLSVYWYQQSLDQGLQFLIQYYNGEERAKGNILERFSAQQFPDLHSELNLSSLELGDSALYFCASSVPPYPNAPLPWLEEQYFGPGTRLTVT.

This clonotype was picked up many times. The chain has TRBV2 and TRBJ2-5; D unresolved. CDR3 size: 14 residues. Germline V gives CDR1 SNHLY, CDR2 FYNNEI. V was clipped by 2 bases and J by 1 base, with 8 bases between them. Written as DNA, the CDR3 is TGTGCCAGCAGTGAAACGAGAATCCAAGAGACCCAGTACTTC. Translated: CASSETRIQETQYF.

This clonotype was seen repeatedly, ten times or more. CDR3 bases: TGCAGCGTTGATAACGGAAATGATGGCTACACCTTC. Translated: CSVDNGNDGYTF. The V gene is TRBV29-1, the J gene TRBJ1-2; D is ambiguous. The V gene's germline CDR1 is SQVTM and CDR2 ANQGSEA. Trimming left V 3 bases short and J 6 bases short, with 11 bases between. This CDR3 comprises 12 residues. The full variable domain, completed using reference TRBV29-1 and TRBJ1-2, is SAVISQKPSRDICQRGTSLTIQCQVDSQVTMMFWYRQQPGQSLTLIATANQGSEATYESGFVIDKFPISRPNLTFSTLTVSNMSPEDSSIYLCSVDNGNDGYTFGSGTRLTVV.

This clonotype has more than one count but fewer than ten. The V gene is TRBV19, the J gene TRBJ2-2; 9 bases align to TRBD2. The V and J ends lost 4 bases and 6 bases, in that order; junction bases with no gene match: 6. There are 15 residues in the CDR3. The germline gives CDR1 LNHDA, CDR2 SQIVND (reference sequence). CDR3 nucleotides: TGTGCCAGTAGTAGTAGCGGGAGTATTGCCGGGGAGCTGTTTTTT. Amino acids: CASSSSGSIAGELFF.

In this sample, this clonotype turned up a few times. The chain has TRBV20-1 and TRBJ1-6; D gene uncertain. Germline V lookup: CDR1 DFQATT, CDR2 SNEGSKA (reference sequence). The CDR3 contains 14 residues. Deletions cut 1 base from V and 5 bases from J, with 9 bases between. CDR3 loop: CSARVLSNNSPLHF. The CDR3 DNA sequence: TGCAGTGCTAGAGTTCTAAGTAATAATTCACCCCTCCACTTT.

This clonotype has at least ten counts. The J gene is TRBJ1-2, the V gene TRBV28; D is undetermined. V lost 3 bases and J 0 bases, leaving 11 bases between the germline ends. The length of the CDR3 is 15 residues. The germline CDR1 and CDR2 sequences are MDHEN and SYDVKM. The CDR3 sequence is CASSFPVQANYGYTF. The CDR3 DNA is TGTGCCAGCAGTTTTCCTGTACAAGCTAACTATGGCTACACCTTC.

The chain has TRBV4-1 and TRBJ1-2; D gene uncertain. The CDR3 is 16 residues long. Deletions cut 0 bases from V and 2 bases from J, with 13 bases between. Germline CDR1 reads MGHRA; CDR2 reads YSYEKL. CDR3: CASSQEMARRNYGYTF. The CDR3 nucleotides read TGCGCCAGCAGCCAAGAAATGGCACGGCGGAACTATGGCTACACCTTC.

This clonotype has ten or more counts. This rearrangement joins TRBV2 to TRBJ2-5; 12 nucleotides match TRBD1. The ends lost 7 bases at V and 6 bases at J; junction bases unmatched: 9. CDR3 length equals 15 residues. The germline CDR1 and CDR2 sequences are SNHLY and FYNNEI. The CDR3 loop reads CASIHPGQGAKTQYF. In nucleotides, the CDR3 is TGTGCCAGCATTCATCCGGGACAGGGGGCAAAGACCCAGTACTTC.

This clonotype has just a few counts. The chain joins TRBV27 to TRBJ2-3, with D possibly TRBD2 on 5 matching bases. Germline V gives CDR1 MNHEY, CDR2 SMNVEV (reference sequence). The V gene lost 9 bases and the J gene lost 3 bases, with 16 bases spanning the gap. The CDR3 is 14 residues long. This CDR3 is CASSRRKWTDTQYF. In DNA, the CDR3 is TGTGCCAGTAGCAGGAGGAAGTGGACAGATACGCAGTATTTT.

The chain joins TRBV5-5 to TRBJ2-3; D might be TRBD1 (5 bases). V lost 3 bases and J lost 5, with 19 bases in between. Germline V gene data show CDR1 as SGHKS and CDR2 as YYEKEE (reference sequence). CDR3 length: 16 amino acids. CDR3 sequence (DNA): TGTGCCAGCAGCTATAGGGTGGGTTGGGGCAAAGATACGCAGTATTTT. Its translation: CASSYRVGWGKDTQYF.

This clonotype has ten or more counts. The CDR3 DNA follows: TGCAGTGCTAGATCCAGCAATCAGCCCCAGCATTTT. Its translation is CSARSSNQPQHF. This chain connects TRBV20-1 to TRBJ1-5, with no clear D. Germline V gene data show CDR1 as DFQATT and CDR2 as SNEGSKA (reference sequence). This CDR3 contains 12 residues. V dropped 2 bases and J dropped 1 base, with 3 bases sitting between them.